This is a list of T cell receptor beta chains from one sample in a study of response to subunit inactivated influenza vaccine. TCRdb reprocessed the RT-PCR reads with MiXCR, giving one entry per CDR3 protein. The sample includes about 700,000 distinct CDR3 sequences, around 15% of them seen just once. The sequenced sample was PBMCs from blood, obtained approximately 15 days before vaccination. The receptors here all came from a man aged 50-59 years who received an inactivated influenza vaccine. CDR3s include the opening cysteine and the closing phenylalanine or tryptophan. A D gene is named only where the DNA matches it firmly. Clone size is not always given. Where it is, it says once, few, many or a class for expanded clones.

v_gene: TRBV6-2/TRBV6-3
j_gene: TRBJ2-4
d_gene: -
abundance: once
CDR3nt: TGTGCCAGCACCTTGGGCAGGTCCGCCAAAAACATTCAGTACTTC
CDR3aa: CASTLGRSAKNIQYF

v_gene: TRBV5-1
j_gene: TRBJ2-2
d_gene: TRBD1
abundance: few
CDR3nt: TGCGCCAGCAGCTCTCGGACAGGGACGAACACCGGGGAGCTGTTTTTT
CDR3aa: CASSSRTGTNTGELFF

v_gene: TRBV18
j_gene: TRBJ2-2
d_gene: -
abundance: few
CDR3nt: TGTGCCAGCTCACCACCCCTCAGCATCGGGGAGCTGTTTTTT
CDR3aa: CASSPPLSIGELFF

v_gene: TRBV20-1
j_gene: TRBJ2-1
d_gene: -
abundance: -
CDR3nt: TGCAGTGCTAGTACAGGGTGGGATGAGCAGTTCTTC
CDR3aa: CSASTGWDEQFF

v_gene: TRBV7-8
j_gene: TRBJ2-7
d_gene: -
abundance: -
CDR3nt: TGTGCCAGCAGCCAGGGACAGAGCGGGACCTACGAGCAGTACTTC
CDR3aa: CASSQGQSGTYEQYF

v_gene: TRBV12-3/TRBV12-4
j_gene: TRBJ1-5
d_gene: TRBD1
abundance: -
CDR3nt: TGTGCCAGCACCCCGACAGGGGCGTTTCAGCCCCAGCATTTT
CDR3aa: CASTPTGAFQPQHF

v_gene: TRBV4-1
j_gene: TRBJ1-4
d_gene: -
abundance: few
CDR3nt: TGCGCCAGCAGCCGTGGGTACTTTGCAACTAATGAAAAACTGTTTTTT
CDR3aa: CASSRGYFATNEKLFF

v_gene: TRBV5-1
j_gene: TRBJ2-1
d_gene: -
abundance: -
CDR3nt: TGCGCCAGCAGCTTTAGCGGCCAGAGCTCCTACAATGAGCAGTTCTTC
CDR3aa: CASSFSGQSSYNEQFF

v_gene: TRBV10-3
j_gene: TRBJ2-1
d_gene: TRBD1
abundance: -
CDR3nt: TGTGCCACCCGAATACCGGGACAGGGGGGATACAATGAGCAGTTCTTC
CDR3aa: CATRIPGQGGYNEQFF

v_gene: TRBV11-2
j_gene: TRBJ1-4
d_gene: -
abundance: many
CDR3nt: TGTGCCAGCAGCGTAGGGACGAAAAAAAATGAAAAACTGTTTTTT
CDR3aa: CASSVGTKKNEKLFF

v_gene: TRBV7-2
j_gene: TRBJ2-1
d_gene: -
abundance: few
CDR3nt: TGTGCCAGCAGCTTAGGGGCCGTCGTCTACAATGAGCAGTTCTTC
CDR3aa: CASSLGAVVYNEQFF

v_gene: TRBV27
j_gene: TRBJ1-4
d_gene: -
abundance: -
CDR3nt: TGTGCCAGCAGTCCGGGATGGACTAAGGGGGAAAAACTGTTTTTT
CDR3aa: CASSPGWTKGEKLFF

v_gene: TRBV20-1
j_gene: TRBJ2-1
d_gene: TRBD2
abundance: -
CDR3nt: TGCAGTGCTATTCAGCAGCGGGGCCACAATGAGCAGTTCTTC
CDR3aa: CSAIQQRGHNEQFF

v_gene: TRBV11-3
j_gene: TRBJ2-3
d_gene: -
abundance: few
CDR3nt: TGTGCCAGCAGCTCACGGGGTCGGGCAGATACGCAGTATTTT
CDR3aa: CASSSRGRADTQYF

v_gene: TRBV3-1
j_gene: TRBJ1-2
d_gene: -
abundance: many
CDR3nt: TGTGCCAGCAGCCGGACAGACAACTATGGCTACACCTTC
CDR3aa: CASSRTDNYGYTF

v_gene: TRBV5-6
j_gene: TRBJ2-1
d_gene: -
abundance: few
CDR3nt: TGTGCCAGCAGCTTGGGAAGGTACGAATACAATGAGCAGTTCTTC
CDR3aa: CASSLGRYEYNEQFF

v_gene: TRBV6-4
j_gene: TRBJ2-5
d_gene: -
abundance: few
CDR3nt: TGTGCCAGCAGTGGCCCCGGTGAGGGCAGAGAGACCCAGTACTTC
CDR3aa: CASSGPGEGRETQYF

v_gene: TRBV6-5
j_gene: TRBJ2-3
d_gene: TRBD2
abundance: few
CDR3nt: TGTGCCAGCAGTTCTAGCGGGGGGGTAGGCACAGATACGCAGTATTTT
CDR3aa: CASSSSGGVGTDTQYF

v_gene: TRBV14
j_gene: TRBJ2-2
d_gene: -
abundance: few
CDR3nt: TGTGCCAGCAGCCAAGTTGGATTGAACACCGGGGAGCTGTTTTTT
CDR3aa: CASSQVGLNTGELFF

v_gene: TRBV7-8
j_gene: TRBJ2-1
d_gene: -
abundance: few
CDR3nt: TGTGCCAGCAGCTTAGAGTCCGCGTATGAGCAGTTCTTC
CDR3aa: CASSLESAYEQFF

v_gene: TRBV7-8
j_gene: TRBJ1-1
d_gene: -
abundance: few
CDR3nt: TGTGCCAGCAGCGACGGACAGTACACTGAAGCTTTCTTT
CDR3aa: CASSDGQYTEAFF

v_gene: TRBV4-2
j_gene: TRBJ2-3
d_gene: TRBD2
abundance: many
CDR3nt: TGTGCCAGCAGCCAAGGGGGGGGAAGCACAGATACGCAGTATTTT
CDR3aa: CASSQGGGSTDTQYF

v_gene: TRBV14
j_gene: TRBJ2-7
d_gene: -
abundance: -
CDR3nt: TGTGCCAGCAGCCCCAGACTAGGCTACGAGCAGTACTTC
CDR3aa: CASSPRLGYEQYF

v_gene: TRBV3-1
j_gene: TRBJ2-5
d_gene: -
abundance: -
CDR3nt: TGTGCCAGCAGCCAAGAAGGCAGACTACAAGAGACCCAGTACTTC
CDR3aa: CASSQEGRLQETQYF

v_gene: TRBV7-2
j_gene: TRBJ2-7
d_gene: -
abundance: -
CDR3nt: TGTGCCAGCAGCTTAGCTGCGGGGAGACCTCGGGAGCAGTACTTC
CDR3aa: CASSLAAGRPREQYF

v_gene: TRBV4-3
j_gene: TRBJ2-2
d_gene: TRBD2
abundance: -
CDR3nt: TGCGCCAGCAGCCAAGCCTTGCCGCGGGGGGGCTCCGGGGAGCTGTTTTTT
CDR3aa: CASSQALPRGGSGELFF

v_gene: TRBV20-1
j_gene: TRBJ2-2
d_gene: TRBD2
abundance: -
CDR3nt: TGCAGTGCTAGAGACCTCTTGGCGGGAGGTTACACCGGGGAGCTGTTTTTT
CDR3aa: CSARDLLAGGYTGELFF

v_gene: TRBV20-1
j_gene: TRBJ2-1
d_gene: TRBD2
abundance: few
CDR3nt: TGCAGTGCTAGAGCTATTGCCGGGGGGGCCGGGTACAATGAGCAGTTCTTC
CDR3aa: CSARAIAGGAGYNEQFF

v_gene: TRBV3-1
j_gene: TRBJ2-7
d_gene: -
abundance: -
CDR3nt: TGTGCCAGCAGCTTCCACCGGGACTTCTCCTATGAGCAGTACTTC
CDR3aa: CASSFHRDFSYEQYF

v_gene: TRBV19
j_gene: TRBJ2-1
d_gene: TRBD2
abundance: few
CDR3nt: TGTGCCAGTAGTATATTGTCCCCTAGCGGAGACTACAATGAGCAGTTCTTC
CDR3aa: CASSILSPSGDYNEQFF

v_gene: TRBV20-1
j_gene: TRBJ2-7
d_gene: -
abundance: many
CDR3nt: TGCAGTGCTAGAGATCTGTCCTACGAGCAGTACTTC
CDR3aa: CSARDLSYEQYF

v_gene: TRBV3-1
j_gene: TRBJ2-7
d_gene: -
abundance: few
CDR3nt: TGTGCCAGCAGCCAAGATGGTGCAAGAACCTACGAGCAGTACTTC
CDR3aa: CASSQDGARTYEQYF

v_gene: TRBV11-2
j_gene: TRBJ1-1
d_gene: -
abundance: -
CDR3nt: TGTGCCAGCAGCTTCCCGCCCCGGCTGAACACTGAAGCTTTCTTT
CDR3aa: CASSFPPRLNTEAFF

v_gene: TRBV29-1
j_gene: TRBJ1-5
d_gene: -
abundance: -
CDR3nt: TGCAGCGTTAAACTCGGGGGGGGTCAGCCCCAGCATTTT
CDR3aa: CSVKLGGGQPQHF

v_gene: TRBV6-1
j_gene: TRBJ2-1
d_gene: -
abundance: few
CDR3nt: TGTGCCACCACTGGGGGGTTTGCCAATGAGCAGTTCTTC
CDR3aa: CATTGGFANEQFF

v_gene: TRBV5-1
j_gene: TRBJ2-1
d_gene: TRBD2
abundance: -
CDR3nt: TGCGCCAGCAGCTTGGTGGCTAGCGGCTCCTACAATGAGCAGTTCTTC
CDR3aa: CASSLVASGSYNEQFF

v_gene: TRBV7-2
j_gene: TRBJ2-5
d_gene: TRBD1
abundance: -
CDR3nt: TGTGCCAGCAGCTTGCCAGGGGGAAGCGAGACCCAGTACTTC
CDR3aa: CASSLPGGSETQYF

v_gene: TRBV7-9
j_gene: TRBJ2-7
d_gene: TRBD1
abundance: -
CDR3nt: TGTGCCAGCAGCCACACAGGGGAGCCTTCCTACGAGCAGTACTTC
CDR3aa: CASSHTGEPSYEQYF

v_gene: TRBV6-2/TRBV6-3
j_gene: TRBJ2-1
d_gene: TRBD1
abundance: -
CDR3nt: TGTGCCAGCAGTTCCTACAGGGGTCTCTCCTACAATGAGCAGTTCTTC
CDR3aa: CASSSYRGLSYNEQFF

v_gene: TRBV7-2
j_gene: TRBJ2-7
d_gene: -
abundance: few
CDR3nt: TGTGCCAGCAGCTTAGAGGCGGAAGCAATAGGGGAGCAGTACTTC
CDR3aa: CASSLEAEAIGEQYF

v_gene: TRBV6-2/TRBV6-3
j_gene: TRBJ2-1
d_gene: -
abundance: many
CDR3nt: TGTGCCAGCAGTTCCCGTTGGGGCGGTCCCTACAATGAGCAGTTCTTC
CDR3aa: CASSSRWGGPYNEQFF

v_gene: TRBV15
j_gene: TRBJ1-5
d_gene: -
abundance: -
CDR3nt: TGTGCCACCGGATACGACGTTGAACAGCCCCAGCATTTT
CDR3aa: CATGYDVEQPQHF

v_gene: TRBV7-2
j_gene: TRBJ1-5
d_gene: TRBD1
abundance: -
CDR3nt: TGTGCCAGCAGCAAGACAGGGGGCAGAGATCAGCCCCAGCATTTT
CDR3aa: CASSKTGGRDQPQHF

v_gene: TRBV29-1
j_gene: TRBJ2-7
d_gene: TRBD2
abundance: many
CDR3nt: TGCAGCGTTAGTACTAGCGGGAGCTCCTACGAGCAGTACTTC
CDR3aa: CSVSTSGSSYEQYF

v_gene: TRBV7-2
j_gene: TRBJ1-2
d_gene: -
abundance: -
CDR3nt: TGTGCCAGCAGCTTAGACAGGGAGGTACGAGCTTATGGCTACACCTTC
CDR3aa: CASSLDREVRAYGYTF

v_gene: TRBV25-1
j_gene: TRBJ2-3
d_gene: TRBD2
abundance: few
CDR3nt: TGTGCCAGCAGGGGACTAGCGGGAGATACAGATACGCAGTATTTT
CDR3aa: CASRGLAGDTDTQYF

v_gene: TRBV28
j_gene: TRBJ1-1
d_gene: -
abundance: -
CDR3nt: TGTGCCAGCAGTCCAACCCAGGGTAACACTGAAGCTTTCTTT
CDR3aa: CASSPTQGNTEAFF

v_gene: TRBV3-1
j_gene: TRBJ2-6
d_gene: -
abundance: -
CDR3nt: TGTGCCAGCAGTCCCGATGCCTCTGGGGCCAACGTCCTGACTTTC
CDR3aa: CASSPDASGANVLTF

v_gene: TRBV15
j_gene: TRBJ1-5
d_gene: -
abundance: few
CDR3nt: TGTGCCACCAGCTCTACAGGGTCCGGCCAGCCCCAGCATTTT
CDR3aa: CATSSTGSGQPQHF

v_gene: TRBV11-2
j_gene: TRBJ2-1
d_gene: -
abundance: many
CDR3nt: TGTGCCAGCAGCTTAGGTGGAAGCGTTACTGAGCAGTTCTTC
CDR3aa: CASSLGGSVTEQFF

v_gene: TRBV6-1
j_gene: TRBJ2-7
d_gene: -
abundance: -
CDR3nt: TGTGCCAGTCAGGAGGGGGCGCGACCCTCCTACGAGCAGTACTTC
CDR3aa: CASQEGARPSYEQYF

v_gene: TRBV6-6
j_gene: TRBJ2-3
d_gene: -
abundance: -
CDR3nt: TGTGCCAGCAGTCCTCAACTAGATACGCAGTATTTT
CDR3aa: CASSPQLDTQYF

v_gene: TRBV29-1
j_gene: TRBJ2-5
d_gene: -
abundance: few
CDR3nt: TGCAGCGTTGGGTCTGGGAGGGAGACCCAGTACTTC
CDR3aa: CSVGSGRETQYF

v_gene: TRBV7-2
j_gene: TRBJ2-1
d_gene: -
abundance: once
CDR3nt: TGTGCCAGCAGCCTCTTCAGTTATGAGCAGTTCTTC
CDR3aa: CASSLFSYEQFF

v_gene: TRBV5-1
j_gene: TRBJ2-3
d_gene: -
abundance: few
CDR3nt: TGCGCCAGCACCTTGGACACGGTTAAAGTAGATACGCAGTATTTT
CDR3aa: CASTLDTVKVDTQYF